This T cell receptor beta chain was observed in a study of blood T cells in healthy people across ages. Germline values: CDR1 SQVTM, CDR2 ANQGSEA. The CDR3 runs 15 residues. V dropped 6 bases and J dropped 0; count of bases not matched to a gene: 4. The second PCR ran roughly 7 to 11 cycles with a sample-barcoded 5' primer and J-beta primers. TCRdb ran MiXCR on the 5' RACE reads and lists one entry per CDR3 protein. The sample has roughly 1.4 million distinct CDR3 sequences, roughly 60% seen once. This receptor was identified in a man between 18 and 29 years old in good health. The genes are TRBV29-1 and TRBJ2-5; 13 positions match TRBD2. The sample was blood. CDR3 region: CSVGLAGDYQETQYF. The DNA of the CDR3 is TGCAGCGTAGGACTAGCGGGAGACTACCAAGAGACCCAGTACTTC. Full variable domain (missing parts from reference TRBV29-1 and TRBJ2-5): SAVISQKPSRDICQRGTSLTIQCQVDSQVTMMFWYRQQPGQSLTLIATANQGSEATYESGFVIDKFPISRPNLTFSTLTVSNMSPEDSSIYLCSVGLAGDYQETQYFGPGTRLLVL.